The clone carrying this TCR beta chain turned up a few times. This entry comes from a study of blood T cell repertoires in COVID-19. Authors' methods: Amplification with reference gene primers provided the estimates of nucleated cell counts. This table comes from immunoSEQ multiplex PCR, and its TCRdb copy is limited to in-frame clones, with some not included. The D gene and trimming were derived from the DNA, and the V and J assignments and clone size from that table. The data hold about 160,000 clones, with around 89% observed a single time. Germline V gives CDR1 SEHNR, CDR2 FQNEAQ (reference sequence). This CDR3 is built from 15 residues. Trimming shortened V by 7 bases and J by 5 bases, and 15 bases separated the two germline ends. Each recovered donor of Cohort 3 presented with two negative PCRs, clearance, or symptom resolution.

This receptor was taken from a woman in her forties or fifties who had recovered from COVID-19. The V gene is TRBV7-9, the J gene TRBJ1-6, with D unclear. Sequences were obtained from PBMCs or T cells enriched from blood (not recorded which). Written as DNA, the CDR3 is TGTGCCAGCACCACTGGTGGGAGGCATAATTCACCCCTCCACTTT. This translates into CASTTGGRHNSPLHF. The whole variable domain, filled in from reference TRBV7-9 and TRBJ1-6, reads DTGVSQNPRHKITKRGQNVTFRCDPISEHNRLYWYRQTLGQGPEFLTYFQNEAQLEKSRLLSDRFSAERPKGSFSTLEIQRTEQGDSAMYLCASTTGGRHNSPLHFGNGTRLTVT.